This record concerns one TCR beta chain sequence. This clonotype was recorded many times. Its antigen remains undetermined. The input lacks base qualities; no much larger clone sits a single base away. Interpreted using the paper, the time point label stands for: newly diagnosed GD, antithyroid drugs for less than 3 months. RNA was extracted from PBMCs in TRIzol for both TCR sequencing and RNA sequencing. The diagnosis of Graves' disease followed American Thyroid Association guidelines. The patients came from an endocrinology department in Xi'an, China. Each patient gave 7 to 9.5 milliliters of peripheral blood, collected in an EDTA anticoagulant tube. Ficoll Paque Plus density gradient separation was used to isolate PBMCs, and no additional T cell sorting was done. RNA quality was checked with an Agilent 2100 Bioanalyzer and agarose gel, and concentration with a NanoDrop 2000. The protocol used for the library was multiplex PCR. Sequencing instrument: Illumina HiSeq 4000. TCR beta libraries were built with iRepertoire HTBI primers and Arm-PCR amplification of CDR3 regions. Before sequencing, the PCR products underwent gel purification. Regarding the original processing steps: A total of around 66 TRBV and some 13 TRBJ segments were identified across samples and were used for gene usage analysis of CDR3 amino acid clonotypes. COPE and FqMerger were used to merge the filtered high-quality paired reads into contigs. BLAST was used to align contigs to IMGT TRBV, TRBD and TRBJ reference genes, and CDR3 was defined according to IMGT. Clonotypes above 0.1% frequency were classified as highly expanded clones. Shannon entropy served as the measure of repertoire diversity, while the Gini coefficient captured V-J evenness. A clonotype was considered public if more than one individual shared it. TCRdb trimmed public reads at Q25 via fastp, called clones via MiXCR and kept in-frame beta chains. Entries that share a CDR3 protein sequence are merged under the most common genes and DNA. What appears here as the V and J calls and clone size reflects TCRdb's work, not the paper's. In this sample the table shows about 440,000 distinct CDR3 sequences, 14% to 15% of which occur a single time. The ten largest make up roughly a sixth of the sample.

The data were taken from a study of regulatory T cells in long-lasting Graves disease (dated by TCRdb to the early 2020s). Concerning the study at large: Antithyroid drugs had been taken for less than 3 months by newly diagnosed Graves' disease patients. Persistent Graves' disease patients were compared with newly diagnosed Graves' disease patients by peripheral blood TCR sequencing and RNA sequencing. The study was registered as a clinical trial and conducted in China. A total of about 33 samples underwent TCR sequencing: about 13 from persistent and roughly 20 from newly diagnosed Graves' disease patients. Here is what the overall study found, with its caveats: Lower TCR Shannon entropy and fewer highly expanded clones were observed in persistent Graves' disease patients than in newly diagnosed patients, which suggested clonal expansion. The small sample size was acknowledged by the authors as a limitation that may reduce accuracy. Patients with persistent disease shared more public clonotypes (about 2,700) than newly diagnosed patients did (around 1,000). Only the TCR beta chain was sequenced and analyzed. Because the primary lesion, thyroid tissue, could not be accessed, the study looked at peripheral blood alone.

This same sample was also part of a study on T cells in Graves' hyperthyroidism and ophthalmopathy. The second study's authors report: Stable Graves' hyperthyroidism was defined as no progression to ophthalmopathy during 18 months of follow-up. Hyperthyroidism patients were newly diagnosed, with disease duration under 2 months, and aged 18 to 65 years. Patients with uncontrolled infections, other autoimmune diseases, pregnancy or lactation were excluded. Clinical symptoms, serum thyroxine and TRAb, thyroid ultrasound, and orbital computed tomography formed the basis for the diagnoses. The TCR CDR3 was subjected to a first round of RT-PCR using the HTBI primer set and the Qiagen OneStep RT-PCR kit. Most expanded thyroid clonotypes (frequency above 0.001) were also detected in blood, a finding suggesting that blood repertoires may reflect thyroid immune responses. In cross-validation, a model built on a 13 V-J signature told ophthalmopathy apart from stable hyperthyroidism with over 85% sensitivity and around 83% specificity, and in testing the same model reached 80%/75%. In validation, progression to ophthalmopathy was predicted by the model with around 70% sensitivity and around 75% specificity, a median of roughly 6 months before onset. A discovery cohort of roughly 100 patients, 43 with Graves' ophthalmopathy and approximately 57 with stable Graves' hyperthyroidism, was used to find distinguishing TCR V-J signatures. Prospective prediction of ophthalmopathy was tested in an independent validation cohort of 18 to 20 hyperthyroidism patients and around 16 patients who later progressed to ophthalmopathy. For training and testing, the 100 patients in the discovery cohort were randomly divided in a 7:3 ratio. In about six Graves' hyperthyroidism patients, the study also compared T-cell repertoires from thyroid tissue with T-cell repertoires from blood. After sampling, hyperthyroidism patients received methimazole starting at 30 mg daily, and ophthalmopathy patients received high-dose intravenous methylprednisolone. The libraries were constructed in a second round of multiplex PCR and then size-selected and purified. Paired-end sequencing of the libraries was performed with 100 bp reads on an Illumina HiSeq2000. Raw data were processed with SOAPnuke, discarding reads with adapters, uncalled bases, mean Phred below 15, or no exact constant-primer or identifier match. High-quality paired reads were merged with COPE v1.2.5, and unique nucleotide sequences were defined as clonotypes. MiTCR v1.1 was used to align the clonotypes against IMGT TRBV, TRBD and TRBJ reference segments. Analysis was restricted to V-J combinations with a frequency above 0.0001, which covered 99.2% of repertoires. A TCS score was defined as the ratio between F50 (clonal expansion) and ExV (chaos), using BLOSUM62-based TCRdist between CDR3 peptides within each V-J. Welch's t-statistics and random forest reduced fewer than 550 V-J features to 10 to 15, which were used in a naive Bayes classifier (R e1071). No statistical method was used to fix the sample size in advance, and group allocation was not hidden from the investigators. TCR Vbeta CDR3 sequencing of fewer than 150 peripheral blood samples (roughly 41 ophthalmopathy, around 80 hyperthyroidism and approximately 17 progressor patients) is reported in the paper.

This clonotype originated in a woman in her twenties or thirties with Graves disease. Donor details come from another sample of the same person, matched by shared clones. This specimen was peripheral blood mononuclear cells (PBMCs), taken at new diagnosis, from a patient treated with antithyroid drugs.

The CDR3 region: CASSPQGNSYEQYF. The DNA is as follows: TGTGCCAGCTCACCCCAGGGCAACTCCTACGAGCAGTACTTC. This chain is built from TRBV18 and TRBJ2-7; a tentative D match to TRBD1 spans 5 bases. A distance of 9 bases separates the germline ends of V and J, which lose 3 bases and 0 bases respectively. From cysteine to phenylalanine, the CDR3 is 14 amino acids long. Only the CDR3 DNA stays, 42 bases, in frame from base 1. CDR1 KGHSH and CDR2 LQKENI were looked up in the germline V gene. Reference TRBV18 and TRBJ2-7 proteins supply the regions before and after the CDR3; the full variable domain is: NAGVMQNPRHLVRRRGQEARLRCSPMKGHSHVYWYRQLPEEGLKFMVYLQKENIIDESGMPKERFSAEFPKEGPSILRIQQVVRGDSAAYFCASSPQGNSYEQYFGPGTRLTVT.